The clone carrying this T cell receptor (beta chain) has a count of ten or more. Antigen: not known. This specimen belongs to a study of early T cells in non-severe SARS-CoV-2 infection. Across the whole study: Unsorted whole-blood RNA was sequenced in bulk, leaving chains unpaired. Study findings and constraints: Lookups in VDJdb leaned toward anti-spike CD8 responses and missed private and CD4 specificities.

Individual cDNA molecules received unique molecular identifiers. TCRdb ran MiXCR on the 5' RACE reads and lists one entry per CDR3 protein. The data contain some 26,000 distinct CDR3 sequences, 4.4% of them singletons. Germline V gives CDR1 MNHNY, CDR2 SVGAGI (reference sequence). After removal of 7 bases from V and 8 bases from J, the junction contained 10 bases not matched to a gene. This CDR3 contains 14 residues. The chain joins TRBV6-6 to TRBJ2-1; 8 nucleotides match TRBD2. The sequenced sample was whole blood. This receptor was identified in an adult who was a healthcare worker with PCR-confirmed SARS-CoV-2 infection or an uninfected control (not recorded which). This chain's CDR3 is CASTPGLDHHEQFF. The CDR3 bases are TGTGCCAGCACCCCGGGACTAGACCACCATGAGCAGTTCTTC.